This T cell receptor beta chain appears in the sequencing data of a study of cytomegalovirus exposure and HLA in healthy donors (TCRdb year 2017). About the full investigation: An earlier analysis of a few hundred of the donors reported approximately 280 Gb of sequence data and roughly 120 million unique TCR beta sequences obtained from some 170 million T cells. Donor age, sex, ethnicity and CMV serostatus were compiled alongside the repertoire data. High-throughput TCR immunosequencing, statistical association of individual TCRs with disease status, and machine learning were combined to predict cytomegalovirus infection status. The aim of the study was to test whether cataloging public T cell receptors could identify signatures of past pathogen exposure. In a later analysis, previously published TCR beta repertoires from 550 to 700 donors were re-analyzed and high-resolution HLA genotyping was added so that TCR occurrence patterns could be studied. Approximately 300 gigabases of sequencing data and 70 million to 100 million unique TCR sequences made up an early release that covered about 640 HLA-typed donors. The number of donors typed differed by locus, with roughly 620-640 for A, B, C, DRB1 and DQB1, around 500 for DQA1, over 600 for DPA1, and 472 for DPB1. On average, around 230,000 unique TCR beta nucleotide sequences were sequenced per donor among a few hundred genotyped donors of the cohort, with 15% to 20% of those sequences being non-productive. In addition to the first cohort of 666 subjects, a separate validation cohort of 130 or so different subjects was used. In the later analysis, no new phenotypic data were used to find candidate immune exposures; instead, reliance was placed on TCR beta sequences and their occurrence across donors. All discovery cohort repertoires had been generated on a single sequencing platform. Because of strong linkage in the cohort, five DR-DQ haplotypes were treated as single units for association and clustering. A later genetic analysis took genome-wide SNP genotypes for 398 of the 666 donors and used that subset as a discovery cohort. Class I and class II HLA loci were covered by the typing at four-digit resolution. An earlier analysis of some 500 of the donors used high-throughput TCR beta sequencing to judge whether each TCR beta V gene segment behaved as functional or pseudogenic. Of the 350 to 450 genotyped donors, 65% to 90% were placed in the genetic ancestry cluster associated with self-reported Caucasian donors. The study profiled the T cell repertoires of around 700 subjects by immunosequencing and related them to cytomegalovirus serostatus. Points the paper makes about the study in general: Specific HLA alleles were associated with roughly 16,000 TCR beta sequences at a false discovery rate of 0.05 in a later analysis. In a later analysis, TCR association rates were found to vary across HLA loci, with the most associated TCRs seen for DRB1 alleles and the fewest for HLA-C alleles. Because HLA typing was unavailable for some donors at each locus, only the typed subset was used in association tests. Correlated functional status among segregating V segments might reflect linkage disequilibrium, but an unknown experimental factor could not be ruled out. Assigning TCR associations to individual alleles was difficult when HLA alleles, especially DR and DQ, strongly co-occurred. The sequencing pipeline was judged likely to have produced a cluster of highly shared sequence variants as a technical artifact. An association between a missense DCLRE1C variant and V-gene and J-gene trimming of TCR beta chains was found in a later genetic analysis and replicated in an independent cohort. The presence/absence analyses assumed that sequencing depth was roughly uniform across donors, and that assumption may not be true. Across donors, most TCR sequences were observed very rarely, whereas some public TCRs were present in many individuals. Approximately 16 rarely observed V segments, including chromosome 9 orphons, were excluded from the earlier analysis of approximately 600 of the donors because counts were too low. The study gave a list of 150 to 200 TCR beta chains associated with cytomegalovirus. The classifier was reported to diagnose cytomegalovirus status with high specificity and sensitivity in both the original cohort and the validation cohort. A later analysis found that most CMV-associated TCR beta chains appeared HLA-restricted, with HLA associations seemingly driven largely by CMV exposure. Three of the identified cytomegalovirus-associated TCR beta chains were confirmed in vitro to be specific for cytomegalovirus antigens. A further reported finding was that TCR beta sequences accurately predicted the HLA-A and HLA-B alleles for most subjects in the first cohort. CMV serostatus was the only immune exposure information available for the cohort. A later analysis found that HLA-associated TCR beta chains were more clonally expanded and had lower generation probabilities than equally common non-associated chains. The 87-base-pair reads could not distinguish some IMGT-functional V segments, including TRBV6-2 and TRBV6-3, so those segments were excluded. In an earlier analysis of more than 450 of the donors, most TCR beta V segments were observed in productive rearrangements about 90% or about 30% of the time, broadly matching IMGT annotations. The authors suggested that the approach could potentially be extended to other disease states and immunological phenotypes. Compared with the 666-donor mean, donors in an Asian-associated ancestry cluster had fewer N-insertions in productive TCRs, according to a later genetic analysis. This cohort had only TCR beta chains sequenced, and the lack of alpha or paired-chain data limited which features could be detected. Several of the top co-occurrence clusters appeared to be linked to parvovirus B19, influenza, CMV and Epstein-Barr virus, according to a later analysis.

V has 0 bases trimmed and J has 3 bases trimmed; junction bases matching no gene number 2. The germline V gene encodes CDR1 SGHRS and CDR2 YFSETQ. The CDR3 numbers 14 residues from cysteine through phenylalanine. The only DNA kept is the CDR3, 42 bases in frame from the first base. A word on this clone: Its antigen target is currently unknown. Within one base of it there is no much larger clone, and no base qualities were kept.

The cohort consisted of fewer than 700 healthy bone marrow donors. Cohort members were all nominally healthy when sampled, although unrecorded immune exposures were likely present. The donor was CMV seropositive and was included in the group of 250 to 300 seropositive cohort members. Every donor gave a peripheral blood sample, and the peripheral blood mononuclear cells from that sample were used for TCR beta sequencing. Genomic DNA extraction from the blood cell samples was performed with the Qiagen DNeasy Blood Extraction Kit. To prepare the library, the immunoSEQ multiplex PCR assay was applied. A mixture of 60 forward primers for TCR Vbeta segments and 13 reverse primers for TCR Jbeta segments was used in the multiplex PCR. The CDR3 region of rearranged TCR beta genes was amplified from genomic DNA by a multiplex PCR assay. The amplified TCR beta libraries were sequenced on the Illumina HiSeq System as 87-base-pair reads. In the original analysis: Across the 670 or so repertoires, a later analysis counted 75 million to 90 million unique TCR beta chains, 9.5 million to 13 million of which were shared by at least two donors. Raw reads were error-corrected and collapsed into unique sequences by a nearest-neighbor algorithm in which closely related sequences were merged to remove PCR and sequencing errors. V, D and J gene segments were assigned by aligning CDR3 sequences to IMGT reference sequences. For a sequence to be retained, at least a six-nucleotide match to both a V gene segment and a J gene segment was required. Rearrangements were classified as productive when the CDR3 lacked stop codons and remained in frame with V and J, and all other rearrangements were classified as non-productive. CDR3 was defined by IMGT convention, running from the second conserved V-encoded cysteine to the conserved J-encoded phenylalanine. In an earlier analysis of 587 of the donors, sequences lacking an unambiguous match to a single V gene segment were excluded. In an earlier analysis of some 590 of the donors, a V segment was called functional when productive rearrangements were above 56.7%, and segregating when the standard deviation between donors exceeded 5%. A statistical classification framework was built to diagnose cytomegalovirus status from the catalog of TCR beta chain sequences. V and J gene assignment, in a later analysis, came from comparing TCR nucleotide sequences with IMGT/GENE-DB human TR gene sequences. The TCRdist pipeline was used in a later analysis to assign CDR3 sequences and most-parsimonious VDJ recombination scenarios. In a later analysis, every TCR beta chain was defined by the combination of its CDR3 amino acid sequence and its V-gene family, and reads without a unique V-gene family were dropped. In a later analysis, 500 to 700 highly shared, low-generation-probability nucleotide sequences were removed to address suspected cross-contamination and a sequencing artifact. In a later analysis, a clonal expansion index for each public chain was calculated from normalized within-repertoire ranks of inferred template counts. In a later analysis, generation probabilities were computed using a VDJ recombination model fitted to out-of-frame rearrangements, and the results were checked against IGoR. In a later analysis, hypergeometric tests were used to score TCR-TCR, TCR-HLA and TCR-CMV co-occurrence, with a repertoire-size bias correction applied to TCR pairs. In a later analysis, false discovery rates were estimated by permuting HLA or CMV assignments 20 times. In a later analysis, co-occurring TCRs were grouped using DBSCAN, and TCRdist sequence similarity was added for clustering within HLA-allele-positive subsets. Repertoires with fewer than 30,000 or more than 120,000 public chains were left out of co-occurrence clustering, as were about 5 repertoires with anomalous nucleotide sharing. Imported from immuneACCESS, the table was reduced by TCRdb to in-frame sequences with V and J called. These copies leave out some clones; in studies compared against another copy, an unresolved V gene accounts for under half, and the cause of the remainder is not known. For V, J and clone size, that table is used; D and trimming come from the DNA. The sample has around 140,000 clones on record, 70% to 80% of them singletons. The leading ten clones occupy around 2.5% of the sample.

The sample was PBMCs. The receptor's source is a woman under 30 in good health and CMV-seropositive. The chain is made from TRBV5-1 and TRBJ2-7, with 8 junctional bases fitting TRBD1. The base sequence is TGCGCCAGCAGCTTGGCCAGGGGGCTCTACGAGCAGTACTTC. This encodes CASSLARGLYEQYF.